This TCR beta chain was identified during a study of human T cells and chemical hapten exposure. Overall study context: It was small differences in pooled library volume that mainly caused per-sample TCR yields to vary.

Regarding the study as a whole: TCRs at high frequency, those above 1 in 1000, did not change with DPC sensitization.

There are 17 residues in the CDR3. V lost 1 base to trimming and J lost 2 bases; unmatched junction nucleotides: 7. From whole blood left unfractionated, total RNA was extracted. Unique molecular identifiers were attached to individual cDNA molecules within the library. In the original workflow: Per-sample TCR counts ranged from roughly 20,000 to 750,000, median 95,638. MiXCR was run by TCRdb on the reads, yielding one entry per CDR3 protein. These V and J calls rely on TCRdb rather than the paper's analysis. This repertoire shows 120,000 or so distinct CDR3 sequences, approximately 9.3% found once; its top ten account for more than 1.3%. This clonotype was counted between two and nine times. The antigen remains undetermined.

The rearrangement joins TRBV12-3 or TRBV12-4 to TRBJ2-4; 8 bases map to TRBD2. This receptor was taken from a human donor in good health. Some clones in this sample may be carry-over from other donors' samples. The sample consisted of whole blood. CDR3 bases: TGTGCCAGCAGTTTAGGTGGACTAGCACTTACCAAAAACATTCAGTACTTC. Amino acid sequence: CASSLGGLALTKNIQYF.